Following are 21 T cell receptor beta chains from one sample sequenced in a study of T cell clonality in common variable immunodeficiency. Libraries were prepared by immunoSEQ multiplex PCR; TCRdb keeps only in-frame clonotypes and omits some of them. In total the sample includes 44,000 or so clones, none of them seen once. Sequenced: peripheral blood mononuclear cells. These TCRs come from a person between 18 and 69 years old in good health.

This clone was recorded at least ten times. The read ends 3 residues before the CDR3 terminus; that terminus is restored from the germline J gene. At the DNA level, this CDR3 is encoded by other sequences in the same sample as well. The chain carries TRBV7-9 and TRBJ1-1, with TRBD1 as a possible D gene (6 bases). The CDR3 length is 12 residues. Germline CDR1 reads SEHNR; CDR2 reads FQNEAQ (reference sequence). The part of the CDR3 DNA that was read is TGTGCCAGCAGTTATGTCAGGGGTGAC. It specifies CASSYVRGD. The entire CDR3 protein is CASSYVRGDAFF.

This clone has at least ten counts. Sequencing ends 3 residues short of the CDR3 end; the germline J gene provides the rest. The J gene is TRBJ2-3, the V gene TRBV10-3; 13 bases are a match to TRBD2. Per the germline V gene, CDR1 is ENHRY and CDR2 is SYGVKD. The CDR3 is 22 residues long. The CDR3 reads CAISESGPGLAGNRGAYNAQYF. The part of the CDR3 DNA that was read is TGTGCCATCAGTGAGTCCGGACCGGGACTAGCGGGAAATAGAGGAGCCTACAATGCG.

This clone was seen repeatedly, ten times or more. The CDR3 extends 3 residues past the end of the read, so its final part is completed from the germline J gene. The chain joins TRBV19 to TRBJ1-1; TRBD1 matches at 7 bases. Losses at the gene ends were 7 bases for V and 4 bases for J; bases not matched to a gene: 9. This CDR3 contains 14 residues. Germline V CDR1 and CDR2: LNHDA, SQIVND (reference sequence). The DNA read from the CDR3 is TGTGCCAGTACAGGAGGGGGCGAAGGCACTGAA. As protein: CASTGGGEGTE. The full CDR3 protein is CASTGGGEGTEAFF.

There are many counts of this clone. The read comes to an end 3 residues before the CDR3 does, leaving the germline J gene to fill in the end. J is TRBJ2-5 and V is TRBV9, with 9 bases matching TRBD1. Germline CDR1 is SGDLS and CDR2 is YYNGEE. The trim removed 3 bases at V and 1 base at J, leaving 7 bases unmatched. The length of the CDR3 is 16 residues. The CDR3 DNA, read in part, is TGTGCCAGCAGCGGAGACAGGGGGGGGATCCAAGAGACC. Translating gives CASSGDRGGIQET. The complete CDR3 sequence is CASSGDRGGIQETQYF.

This clone appeared many times. The read finishes 3 residues shy of the CDR3 end, and the germline J gene is used to complete it. V usage is TRBV27 and J usage is TRBJ2-1; 12 nucleotides align to TRBD2. From germline, CDR1 is MNHEY and CDR2 SMNVEV (reference sequence). There are 15 residues in the CDR3. V lost 5 bases to trimming and J lost 3 bases; unmatched junction nucleotides: 2. The CDR3 sequence is CASSRTSGNYNEQFF. The CDR3 DNA, read in part, is TGTGCCAGCAGTCGGACTAGCGGGAACTACAATGAG.

This clone was seen repeatedly, ten times or more. The read terminates 3 residues ahead of where the CDR3 ends, so the germline J gene completes it. This chain links TRBV7-6 with TRBJ2-1; 7 positions agree with TRBD2. The ends lost 1 base at V and 5 bases at J; junction bases unmatched: 11. This CDR3 contains 17 residues. Germline V gives CDR1 SGHVS, CDR2 FNYEAQ. CDR3 DNA (partial): TGTGCCAGCAGCTTAGATGCATCGGGGGGTAGGGACAATGAG. Translating gives CASSLDASGGRDNE. The full CDR3 sequence reads CASSLDASGGRDNEQFF.

This clone was seen at least ten times. The read halts 3 residues ahead of the CDR3 end, with the missing end drawn from the germline J gene. V and J are TRBV29-1 and TRBJ2-3, with TRBD2 matching 9 bases. CDR1 and CDR2 (germline): SQVTM, ANQGSEA. J was trimmed by 0 bases and V by 7 bases; bases with no gene match: 5. The CDR3 runs to 14 residues. The CDR3 sequence is CSARLAASTDTQYF. The part of the CDR3 DNA that was read is TGCAGCGCCAGACTAGCGGCTAGCACAGATACG.

This clone was found many times. The observed sequence ends 3 residues before the CDR3 terminus, with the missing tail filled in from the germline J gene. The J gene is TRBJ2-3, the V gene TRBV19, with 7 bases lining up with TRBD1. Germline-derived CDR1 and CDR2 are LNHDA and SQIVND (reference sequence). The CDR3 spans 15 residues. V lost 6 bases to trimming and J lost 2 bases; unmatched junction nucleotides: 8. CDR3 bases read: TGTGCCAGTAGGGAGACAGGGACGCACACAGATACG. It encodes CASRETGTHTDT. The CDR3 as a whole reads CASRETGTHTDTQYF.

This clone was picked up many times. The read terminates 3 residues ahead of where the CDR3 ends, so the germline J gene completes it. V usage is TRBV4-2 and J usage is TRBJ1-2, with a weak D call TRBD1 (5 bases). CDR3 size: 13 residues. Germline loops: CDR1 LGHNA, CDR2 YNFKEQ. V was pared by 1 base and J by 6 bases, with 9 bases between. Incomplete CDR3 DNA: TGTGCCAGCAGCCAAGTTCAGACAGATGGC. Translation gives CASSQVQTDG. The complete CDR3 protein is CASSQVQTDGYTF.

The table lists this clone with a few counts. This may stem from a read error, because a much larger clone lies one nucleotide away. The sequenced fragment ends 3 residues before the CDR3 boundary, so the rest is inferred from the germline J gene. The genes are TRBV5-1 and TRBJ1-2; 9 positions match TRBD1. The CDR3 runs to 15 residues. J gave up 3 bases and V 5 bases, and 8 bases lay outside the gene matches. The germline V gene encodes CDR1 SGHRS and CDR2 YFSETQ. CDR3 sequence: CASSPWTGEHYGYTF. The sequenced part of the CDR3 DNA is TGCGCCAGCAGTCCCTGGACAGGGGAGCACTATGGC.

The table lists this clone with many counts. The read ends 3 residues before the CDR3 terminus; that terminus is restored from the germline J gene. The chain has TRBV2 and TRBJ1-3; D not certain. The CDR3 has 16 amino acids. Germline V gene lookup returns CDR1 SNHLY and CDR2 FYNNEI. Trimming stripped 4 bases from V and 8 bases from J, with 21 bases between. The CDR3 sequence is CASSGPQTTQRDTIYF. The CDR3 bases that were read are TGTGCCAGCAGTGGTCCCCAAACAACTCAGAGGGACACC. Full variable domain (rest looked up from reference TRBV2 and TRBJ1-3): EPEVTQTPSHQVTQMGQEVILRCVPISNHLYFYWYRQILGQKVEFLVSFYNNEISEKSEIFDDQFSVERPDGSNFTLKIRSTKLEDSAMYFCASSGPQTTQRDTIYFGEGSWLTVV.

This clone was counted many times. Coverage ceases 3 residues before the CDR3 finishes, and the germline J gene fills in the end. This sequence joins TRBV11-3 and TRBJ1-1; D remains unclear. The CDR3 is 13 residues long. The V end lost 4 bases, the J end lost 5 bases, and 11 bases lay between the germline ends. The germline gives CDR1 SGHNT, CDR2 YENEEA. The CDR3 sequence is CASSSQGWTEAFF. Incomplete CDR3 DNA: TGTGCCAGCAGCTCCCAAGGGTGGACTGAA.

This clone was detected many times. Read coverage stops 3 residues before the CDR3 terminus; the germline J gene supplies the remainder. The rearrangement joins TRBV10-3 to TRBJ1-1; the match to TRBD1 covers 8 bases. The CDR3 loop spans 13 amino acids. V lost 11 bases and J lost 1; bases outside the gene matches: 6. Germline CDR1 is ENHRY and CDR2 is SYGVKD. CDR3 residues: CALRGQENTEAFF. The CDR3 DNA, read in part, is TGTGCCCTGAGGGGACAGGAGAACACTGAA.

This clone was seen ten or more times. Read coverage stops 3 residues before the CDR3 terminus; the germline J gene supplies the remainder. The V gene is TRBV18, the J gene TRBJ2-1; maybe TRBD1 (6 bases). The germline V gene has CDR1 KGHSH and CDR2 LQKENI. CDR3 length: 13 amino acids. V was trimmed by 3 bases and J by 5 bases, leaving 8 bases between them. The chain's CDR3 is CASSPTGNNEQFF. The sequenced CDR3 bases are TGTGCCAGCTCACCCACAGGGAACAATGAG. Filled out from reference TRBV18 and TRBJ2-1, the complete variable domain reads NAGVMQNPRHLVRRRGQEARLRCSPMKGHSHVYWYRQLPEEGLKFMVYLQKENIIDESGMPKERFSAEFPKEGPSILRIQQVVRGDSAAYFCASSPTGNNEQFFGPGTRLTVL.

This clone was recorded at least ten times. The read ends 3 residues before the CDR3 terminus; that terminus is restored from the germline J gene. V is TRBV4-1 and J is TRBJ2-1, with 7 bases fitting TRBD2. There are 16 residues in the CDR3. Germline lookup yields CDR1 MGHRA and CDR2 YSYEKL. V trimming: 1 base; J trimming: 3 bases; junction bases outside the gene matches: 6. The CDR3 protein is CASSQGPGRGYNEQFF. CDR3 DNA (partial): TGCGCCAGCAGCCAAGGCCCAGGGAGGGGCTACAATGAG.

Ten or more counts support this clone. Read coverage stops 3 residues before the CDR3 terminus; the germline J gene supplies the remainder. This chain uses TRBV4-2 with TRBJ2-6; a weak D match, TRBD2 (5 bases). From germline, CDR1 is LGHNA and CDR2 YNFKEQ. Trimming removed 1 base from V and 0 bases from J, with 10 bases in between. The CDR3 has 17 residues. This CDR3 reads CASSQASGNSGANVLTF. Incomplete CDR3 DNA: TGTGCCAGCAGCCAAGCAAGCGGAAACTCTGGGGCCAACGTC.

This clone came up many times. The CDR3 goes on 3 residues after the read ends, and that part is filled in from the germline J gene. The gene calls are TRBV19 and TRBJ2-1; 12 nucleotides align to TRBD2. CDR3 length: 16 residues. The V and J ends lost 5 bases and 3 bases, in that order; junction bases with no gene match: 5. The germline gives CDR1 LNHDA, CDR2 SQIVND (reference sequence). The sequenced CDR3 bases are TGTGCCAGTAGTTCCGGGACTAGCGGGCTCTACAATGAG. Translation gives CASSSGTSGLYNE. The whole CDR3 protein reads CASSSGTSGLYNEQFF.

This clone was found many times. The CDR3 loop is CSARGDARGDQPQHF. The DNA read from the CDR3 is TGCAGTGCTAGAGGGGACGCTCGGGGGGATCAGCCC. The gene calls are TRBV20-1 and TRBJ1-5, with a tentative D call TRBD1 (5 bases). The read falls 3 residues short of the CDR3 end, and the missing part is taken from the germline J gene. CDR1 and CDR2 (germline): DFQATT, SNEGSKA (reference sequence). The V and J ends lost 1 base and 5 bases respectively, with 15 bases between them. The CDR3 has 15 amino acids.

This clone was counted ten times or more. The read is 3 residues too short to cover the CDR3 end, so that end is filled in from the germline J gene. The chain has TRBV12-3 or TRBV12-4 and TRBJ1-2; 8 bases match TRBD1. Unmatched junction bases numbered 6, after V lost 4 bases and J lost 2 bases. The CDR3 length is 15 residues. CDR3 amino acids: CASSSWTGSNYGYTF. CDR3 DNA (partial): TGTGCCAGCAGTTCCTGGACAGGGTCCAACTATGGC.

This clone was seen ten or more times. Read data end 3 residues before the CDR3 end; the end is taken from the germline J gene. This chain joins TRBV29-1 and TRBJ2-2; TRBD1 or TRBD2 may be the D gene (5 bases each). CDR1 and CDR2 from the germline V gene are SQVTM and ANQGSEA. Trimming cost V 3 bases and J 7 bases, with 21 bases left between them. The length of the CDR3 is 16 residues. CDR3 amino acids: CSVEPGNRKDGGELFF. CDR3 DNA, as far as it was read: TGCAGCGTTGAGCCCGGGAACAGGAAGGACGGCGGGGAG.

This clone has a count of ten or more. Read data end 3 residues before the CDR3 end; the end is taken from the germline J gene. This chain links TRBV20-1 with TRBJ1-5; 9 positions match TRBD1. CDR1 and CDR2 from the germline V gene are DFQATT and SNEGSKA (reference sequence). Unmatched junction bases numbered 15, after V lost 4 bases and J lost 2 bases. The CDR3 totals 18 residues. CDR3 DNA, as far as it was read: TGCAGTGCTACTCACTCCGGGACAGGGAGTGCGGGCAATCAGCCC. Residues: CSATHSGTGSAGNQP. The whole CDR3 sequence reads CSATHSGTGSAGNQPQHF.